This TCR beta chain derives from a study of tumor-infiltrating lymphocytes in primary liver carcinoma (TCRdb year 2017). Looking at the study overall: About five patients with histopathologically diagnosed primary liver carcinoma underwent surgical resection in China between late 2015 and March 2016. Of the five patients, three men and two women aged 30 to 69 years, four had hepatocellular carcinoma and one had combined HCC and intrahepatic cholangiocarcinoma. The five patients had tumors of stage T1-T3 N0M0, with maximum diameters ranging from about 4.2 to 10 cm. Each sample produced about 3.5 to 7.13 million productive TCRbeta reads, and read depth showed no significant difference between tissue types. For each liver tumor, the study sampled five regions along with adjacent normal tissue and blood, and applied TCRbeta repertoire sequencing, expression microarrays and whole-exome sequencing. TCRbeta repertoire sequencing covered 35 or so specimens from 5 patients: approximately 25 tumor regions, 5 adjacent noncancerous liver tissues and 5 peripheral blood samples. Repertoires from technical replicates were highly reproducible, with mean shared-clone rates about 0.9 and correlation coefficients above 0.95. Points the paper makes about the study in general: Only 4 or 5 patients were included in the study, and the authors note that the findings should be validated in a larger study. Because only the TCR beta chain was sequenced and unpaired alpha chains were not captured, true repertoire diversity is likely underestimated. Consistent with antigen-driven expansion, pairs of tumor regions showed higher repertoire overlap (mean about 35%) than either tumor-adjacent pairs (around 17%) or tumor-blood pairs (roughly 14%). Since the samples were bulk and unsorted, there was no way to compare CD4+ and CD8+ T cell repertoires. Compared with blood, tumors had a significantly larger share of the repertoire taken up by the top 250 clones (p = 0.039).

The CDR3 covers 13 residues, taking in both the cysteine and the phenylalanine. Of all the DNA, just the CDR3 is kept, 39 bases in frame from base 1. Between the V and J ends, shortened by 7 bases and 4 bases respectively, the junction contains 13 bases. In the germline V gene, CDR1 corresponds to SQVTM and CDR2 to ANQGSEA. Using a constant-region primer and ProtoScript II reverse transcriptase, TCRbeta-specific cDNA was reverse-transcribed from about 0.45 ug total RNA. TCRbeta libraries were built with three nested multiplex PCR rounds, a slightly modified ARM-PCR procedure. Multiplex TRBV1-TRBV30 forward primers and a Cbeta reverse primer were used in the first two PCR rounds, each of which was run for around 9 cycles. Sample barcodes and Illumina adapters were added in a final 25-cycle PCR using Deep VentR polymerase. Amplicons of 200-500 bp were gel-purified with a QIAquick gel extraction kit before sequencing. An Illumina HiSeq 2500 was used to sequence the TCRbeta amplicons, generating 250-bp paired-end reads. In the original analysis: Quality trimming of reads was performed with Trimmomatic v0.33, and paired reads were merged with FLASH v1.2.11 so that full CDR3 sequences could be recovered. V, D and J germline segments were assigned to the rearranged TCRbeta sequences by MiGEC v1.2.1b. Clonotype statistics, along with Shannon-Wiener diversity indices, were calculated using VDJtools v1.0.0. Except for diversity analysis, only each sample's 250 most abundant clonotypes were used in subsequent analyses to reduce sampling bias. TCRdb itself trimmed the public reads at Q25 with fastp, ran MiXCR and retained productive beta chains. Merged by CDR3 protein, the rows form single entries marked with the most common genes and DNA. TCRdb's processing, not the authors', yielded these V and J calls. This sample holds almost 200,000 distinct CDR3 sequences; 65% were observed only once. The ten largest make up under 7.5% of the sample.

RNA from unsorted whole blood was extracted with TRIzol reagent, and germline DNA was obtained with the DNeasy Blood & Tissue kit. At the time of sampling, the patients had chronic HBV infection and had not received any treatment. Before surgery, approximately 4 milliliters of peripheral blood were collected into K2EDTA tubes. In the case of this clonotype: It has no known antigen specificity. Base qualities are not at hand, and no much larger clone is one base apart.

Sequencing input: peripheral blood. This chain is built from TRBV29-1 and TRBJ1-4; the D region possibly corresponds to TRBD1 (5 bases align). This receptor was taken from a woman aged 60-75 years with primary liver carcinoma and hepatitis B virus infection. CDR3 protein: CSASYGGNEKLFF. The sequenced DNA: TGCAGCGCCAGTTATGGGGGTAATGAAAAACTGTTTTTT.